The TCR beta chain described here comes from a study of T cell repertoires in cytomegalovirus infection. On the study more broadly: It was recently identified HLA-C-restricted and well-studied HLA-B-restricted CMV epitopes that the study used.

The CDR3 totals 15 residues. The V gene lost 4 bases and the J gene lost 0 bases, with 14 bases spanning the gap. CDR1 DFQATT and CDR2 SNEGSKA come from the germline V gene (reference sequence). Remarks on this clonotype: Its antigen remains unknown.

TCRdb analysed the reads with MiXCR anew, one entry per CDR3 protein. The repertoire holds 750,000 to 950,000 distinct CDR3 sequences, with under 35% as singletons. The receptor was derived from a human donor in good health (CMV status not recorded). Some clones in this sample may be carry-over from other donors' samples. V gene TRBV20-1 combines with J gene TRBJ2-3; D is uncertain. The material sequenced was cultured CD8+ T cells from PBMCs, taken from culture after CMV antigen stimulation. The CDR3, as DNA: TGCAGTGCTAAGGTCTACCTCTCAAGCACAGATACGCAGTATTTT. This gives the protein CSAKVYLSSTDTQYF.